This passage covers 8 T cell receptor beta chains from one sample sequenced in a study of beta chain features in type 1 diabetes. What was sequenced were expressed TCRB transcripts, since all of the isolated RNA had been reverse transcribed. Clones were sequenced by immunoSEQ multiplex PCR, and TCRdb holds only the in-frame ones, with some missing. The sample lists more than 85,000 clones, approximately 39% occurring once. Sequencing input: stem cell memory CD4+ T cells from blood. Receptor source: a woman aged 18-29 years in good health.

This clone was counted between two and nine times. The CDR3 bases are TGTGCCAGCAACCATAGGAGGTCCAGCCAAGAGACCCAGTACTTC. Protein sequence: CASNHRRSSQETQYF. The V gene is TRBV28, the J gene TRBJ2-5; D may be TRBD2 (5 bases). The CDR3 spans 15 residues. With 7 bases removed from V and 1 base from J, the gap between germline ends came to 16 bases. The germline V gene has CDR1 MDHEN and CDR2 SYDVKM.

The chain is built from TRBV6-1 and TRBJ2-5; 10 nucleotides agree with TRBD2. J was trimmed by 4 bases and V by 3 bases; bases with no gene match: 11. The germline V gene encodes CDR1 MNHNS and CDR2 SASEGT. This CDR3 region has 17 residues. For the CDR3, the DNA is TGTGCCAGCAGTGAGCCAGAGAGTCTAGCGGGAGTAGAGACCCAGTACTTC. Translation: CASSEPESLAGVETQYF.

Written as DNA, the CDR3 is TGCGCCAGCATGGGGGGGGATGAAAAACTGTTTTTT. This encodes CASMGGDEKLFF. This rearrangement joins TRBV5-1 to TRBJ1-4; TRBD1 might be the D (5 bases). Germline CDR1 is SGHRS and CDR2 is YFSETQ. The CDR3 sequence is 12 residues long. V was shortened by 6 bases and J by 6 bases, with 9 bases between the two germline ends.

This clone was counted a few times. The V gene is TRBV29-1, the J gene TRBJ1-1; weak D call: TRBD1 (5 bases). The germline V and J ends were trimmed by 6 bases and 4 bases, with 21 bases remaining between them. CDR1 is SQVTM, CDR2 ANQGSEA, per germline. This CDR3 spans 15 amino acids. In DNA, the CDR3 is TGCAGCGTCGTTTATAAGGGACTGGGGGGCACTGAAGCTTTCTTT. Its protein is CSVVYKGLGGTEAFF. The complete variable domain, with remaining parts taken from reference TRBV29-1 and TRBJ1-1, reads SAVISQKPSRDICQRGTSLTIQCQVDSQVTMMFWYRQQPGQSLTLIATANQGSEATYESGFVIDKFPISRPNLTFSTLTVSNMSPEDSSIYLCSVVYKGLGGTEAFFGQGTRLTVV.

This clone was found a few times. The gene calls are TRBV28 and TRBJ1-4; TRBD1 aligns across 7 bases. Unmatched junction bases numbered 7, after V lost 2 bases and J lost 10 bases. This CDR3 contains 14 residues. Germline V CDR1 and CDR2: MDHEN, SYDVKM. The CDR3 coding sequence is TGTGCCAGCAGTTTAGATACAGGGGCAGGAAAACTGTTTTTT. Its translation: CASSLDTGAGKLFF.

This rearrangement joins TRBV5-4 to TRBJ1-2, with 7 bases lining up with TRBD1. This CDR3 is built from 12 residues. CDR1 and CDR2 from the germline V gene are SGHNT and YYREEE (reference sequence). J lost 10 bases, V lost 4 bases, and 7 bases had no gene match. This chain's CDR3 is CASSLDRVLYTF. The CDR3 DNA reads TGTGCCAGCAGCCTCGACAGGGTCCTCTACACCTTC.

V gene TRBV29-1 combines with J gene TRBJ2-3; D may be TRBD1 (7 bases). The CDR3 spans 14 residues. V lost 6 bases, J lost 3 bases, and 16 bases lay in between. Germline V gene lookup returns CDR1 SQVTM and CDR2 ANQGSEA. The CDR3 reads CSVGQQGTTDTQYF. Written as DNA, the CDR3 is TGCAGCGTCGGGCAACAGGGGACTACAGATACGCAGTATTTT.

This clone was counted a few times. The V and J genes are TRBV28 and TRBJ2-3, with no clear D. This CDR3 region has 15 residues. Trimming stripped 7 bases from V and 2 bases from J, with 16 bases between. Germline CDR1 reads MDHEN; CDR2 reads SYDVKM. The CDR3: CASKRLDLPTDTQYF. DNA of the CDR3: TGTGCCAGCAAGAGACTCGACCTTCCCACAGATACGCAGTATTTT.